This TCR beta chain was sequenced in a study of blood T cells in healthy people across ages. Study-wide context: Using template switching, researchers captured about one barcoded beta molecule for each two T cells. Overall study results and limits: Donor CMV status was unknown, possibly confounding expanded clonotype changes.

To note about this clonotype: Antigen specificity is unknown.

Then a second PCR, running roughly 7 to 11 cycles, was carried out with a sample-barcoded 5' primer and a J-beta primer mix. Each CDR3 protein gets one entry after TCRdb re-called the 5' RACE reads with MiXCR. Counted here are approximately 700,000 distinct CDR3 sequences, about 30% occurring once; the ten biggest clones make up roughly 14%. CDR1 is SGHDN, CDR2 FVKESK, per germline. The CDR3 has 16 residues. V was clipped by 1 base and J by 7 bases, with 17 bases between them. This chain uses TRBV14 with TRBJ2-1; D is perhaps TRBD2 (6 bases). Sequenced sample: blood. The source is a woman older than 75 in good health. CDR3 loop: CASSQGWDSSRNEQFF. The CDR3 DNA follows: TGTGCCAGCAGCCAAGGGTGGGACTCTAGCCGTAATGAGCAGTTCTTC.